The 18 T cell receptor beta chains presented below share a single source sample, sequenced in a study of tumor-infiltrating lymphocytes in primary liver carcinoma. A constant-region primer primed TCR beta cDNA synthesis from 400 to 550 ng of total RNA. What produced the TCR beta libraries was three nested multiplex PCR rounds using slightly modified ARM-PCR. Researchers ran the first two PCR rounds for roughly 11 cycles each with TRBV1-TRBV30 forward primers and a C-beta reverse primer. TCRdb redid the calling of the multiplex PCR reads with MiXCR, one entry per CDR3 protein. This table has about 50,000 distinct CDR3 sequences, around 77% appearing once. Co-extraction of both nucleic acids (RNA and DNA) used about 17-33 mg of unsorted bulk tissue. Material for sequencing was liver tumor tissue from sampling region 5. This sample's subset: tumor region T5, tumor centre. These receptors were collected from a man aged 40-49 years with primary liver carcinoma and hepatitis B virus infection.

With regard to this clonotype: One junction end disagrees with the germline gene, perhaps due to a read error. The chain uses TRBV11-1 and TRBJ2-1; 9 bases align to TRBD2. This CDR3 region has 16 residues. Looked up from germline, CDR1 is SGHAT and CDR2 is FQDESV (reference sequence). The CDR3 is CTSSPRGVAGVGEQCF. CDR3 nucleotides: TGTACCAGCAGCCCCCGGGGAGTAGCGGGAGTCGGGGAGCAGTGCTTC.

There are many counts of this clonotype. V is TRBV24-1 and J is TRBJ2-5; the D gene is possibly TRBD2 (5 bases). Germline V gene sequence: CDR1 KGHDR, CDR2 SFDVKD. V was shortened by 5 bases and J by 2 bases, with 17 bases between the two germline ends. This CDR3 contains 16 residues. For the CDR3, the DNA is TGTGCCACCAGTGCATCAAAGGTGCGGGTACAAGAGACCCAGTACTTC. As protein: CATSASKVRVQETQYF.

About this clonotype itself: Compared with germline, one end of the junction differs, possibly owing to a read error. V usage is TRBV10-3 and J usage is TRBJ2-1; 8 bases line up with TRBD2. This CDR3 contains 16 residues. Germline assignment: CDR1 ENHRY and CDR2 SYGVKD. Here the CDR3 DNA reads TGTGCCATCAGCCCGGGACTAGTGGGGAACTACAATAAGCAGTTCTTC. Its protein product is CAISPGLVGNYNKQFF.

On this clonotype itself: This CDR3 fails to terminate in the conserved phenylalanine or tryptophan, so it likely reflects a read error. The chain carries TRBV30 and TRBJ2-7; TRBD2 matches at 12 bases. Losses at the gene ends were 2 bases for V and 4 bases for J; bases not matched to a gene: 9. This CDR3 is 16 amino acids long. Germline V gives CDR1 GTSNPN, CDR2 SVGIG (reference sequence). The CDR3 loop is CAWSLPGLAGKYEQYS. The CDR3 DNA follows: TGTGCCTGGAGTCTTCCAGGACTAGCGGGAAAATACGAGCAGTACTCC.

This clonotype is medium-sized. The genes are TRBV4-3 and TRBJ1-2; no clear D gene. The CDR3 length is 14 residues. Germline assignment: CDR1 LGHNA and CDR2 YSLEER. V lost 0 bases, J lost 8 bases, and 13 bases lay in between. As DNA, the CDR3 is TGCGCCAGCAGCCAAGAAGAGGGAGGCAGAGGCTACACCTTC. It encodes CASSQEEGGRGYTF.

This clonotype has only one observation. Relative to the germline gene, one junction end is altered; a read error may explain this. J is TRBJ2-6 and V is TRBV11-2; D might be TRBD1 (5 bases). Germline CDR1 is SGHAT and CDR2 is FQNNGV. The CDR3 consists of 15 residues. The CDR3 loop reads CATQWPRSGANVLIF. The CDR3 DNA sequence: TGTGCCACCCAGTGGCCGCGCTCTGGGGCCAACGTCCTGATTTTT.

In the case of this clonotype: Given the absence of the conserved phenylalanine or tryptophan at the CDR3 end, a read error is likely. The genes are TRBV6-1 and TRBJ2-5; D may be TRBD2 (5 bases). CDR1 and CDR2 from the germline V gene are MNHNS and SASEGT. The CDR3 loop spans 15 amino acids. The CDR3 region has the DNA TGTGCGAGCAGGTCAGAATCGGACTACCAAGAGACCCAGTACTAC. It yields the protein CASRSESDYQETQYY.

This clonotype was observed once. The junction departs from germline at one end; a sequencing error may be responsible. The V call is TRBV30, the J call TRBJ1-5; possible D gene TRBD1, 6 bases. The germline gives CDR1 GTSNPN, CDR2 SVGIG (reference sequence). The CDR3 is 15 amino acids. CDR3 sequence: CAWNGGRGSNQPQHF. CDR3 nucleotides: TGTGCCTGGAATGGTGGGAGGGGGTCCAATCAGCCACAGCATTTT.

This clonotype was detected ten times or more. The V gene is TRBV20-1, the J gene TRBJ2-5; D call uncertain. Trimming took off 0 bases at V and 2 bases at J, with 16 bases between the two ends. This CDR3 is 16 amino acids long. In germline, CDR1 is DFQATT, CDR2 SNEGSKA (reference sequence). DNA for the CDR3: TGCAGTGCTAGAGATCCCAGCCTAGGATTTCAAGAGACCCAGTACTTC. This translates into CSARDPSLGFQETQYF.

Remarks on this clonotype: A junction boundary mismatches the germline segment, possibly from a read error. The chain links TRBV4-3 to TRBJ2-3; D is uncertain. The germline CDR1 and CDR2 sequences are LGHNA and YSLEER. This CDR3 comprises 13 residues. The CDR3 region is CASSPLTGDTQYF. In DNA, the CDR3 is TGCGCCAGCAGCCCCCTTACTGGGGATACGCAATATTTT.

The table lists this clonotype with many counts. V usage is TRBV20-1 and J usage is TRBJ2-1; 7 bases fit TRBD2. Germline values: CDR1 DFQATT, CDR2 SNEGSKA (reference sequence). There are 15 residues in the CDR3. V dropped 0 bases and J dropped 6; count of bases not matched to a gene: 8. The CDR3 DNA sequence: TGCAGTGCTAGAGATCCCCGCGGGAGCGGCAATGAGCAGTTCTTC. Its protein product is CSARDPRGSGNEQFF.

The chain links TRBV30 to TRBJ2-7, with D perhaps TRBD1 (5 bases). Trimming stripped 2 bases from V and 5 bases from J, with 16 bases between. Germline V CDR1 and CDR2: GTSNPN, SVGIG (reference sequence). The CDR3 totals 14 residues. DNA of the CDR3: TGTGCCTGGAGTAATACCGCGGCAGGGAACGAGCAGTACTTC. As protein: CAWSNTAAGNEQYF.

As regards this clonotype: At one boundary the junction diverges from the germline segment, which might be a read error. This rearrangement joins TRBV5-8 to TRBJ2-1; a possible D gene is TRBD2 (6 bases). The CDR3 has 15 residues. Germline CDR1 reads SGHTS; CDR2 reads YDEGEE. This CDR3 is CASSPSVMGGYEHFF. The CDR3 bases are TGTGCCAGCAGCCCCTCAGTAATGGGAGGCTACGAGCACTTCTTC. The full variable domain, completed using reference TRBV5-8 and TRBJ2-1, is EAGVTQSPTHLIKTRGQQATLRCSPISGHTSVYWYQQALGLGLQFLLWYDEGEERNRGNFPPRFSGRQFPNYSSELNVNALELEDSALYLCASSPSVMGGYEHFFGPGTRLTVL.

This clonotype appeared a few times. A much larger clone lies a single base off, so this may be a read error. The chain has TRBV28 and TRBJ2-1; 11 nucleotides line up with TRBD1. From germline, CDR1 is MDHEN and CDR2 SYDVKM. Trimming removed 8 bases from V and 7 bases from J; junction bases left unmatched: 13. The CDR3 has 16 residues. The CDR3: CASGPTGQGGSNEQFF. Written as DNA, the CDR3 is TGTGCCAGCGGCCCTACGGGACAGGGGGGCTCGAATGAGCAGTTCTTC.

Details on this clonotype: This CDR3 fails to terminate in the conserved phenylalanine or tryptophan, so it likely reflects a read error. V usage is TRBV28 and J usage is TRBJ2-7; D ambiguous. CDR3 length: 11 residues. Trimming stripped 6 bases from V and 0 bases from J, with 3 bases between. Germline V gives CDR1 MDHEN, CDR2 SYDVKM. The CDR3 loop reads CASSNSYEQYL. The CDR3 coding sequence is TGTGCCAGCAGCAACTCCTACGAGCAGTACTTA.

With respect to this clonotype: Germline and junction disagree at one end, which may indicate a read error. The genes are TRBV14 and TRBJ2-7, with 7 bases matching TRBD1. The CDR3 has 13 amino acids. Germline loops: CDR1 SGHDN, CDR2 FVKESK. CDR3 bases: TGTGCCAGCAGCTGGACAGGAACCTACGAGGAGTACTTC. This gives the protein CASSWTGTYEEYF.

The chain has TRBV5-1 and TRBJ2-3; D call uncertain. The germline CDR1 and CDR2 sequences are SGHRS and YFSETQ. The length of the CDR3 is 15 residues. The ends were cut back, 0 bases at V and 3 bases at J, with 11 bases in the middle. This chain's CDR3 is CASSLASANTDTQYF. The CDR3 bases are TGCGCCAGCAGCTTGGCCAGCGCCAATACAGATACGCAGTATTTT.

Points on this clonotype: One end of the junction is discordant with germline, which a read error may explain. The rearrangement links TRBV14 to TRBJ2-3; D gene unclear. CDR1 is SGHDN and CDR2 is FVKESK in the germline V gene. The CDR3 spans 13 residues. For the CDR3, the DNA is TGTGCGATCAGCCGAGGATACACAAATACGCAGTATTTT. Protein product: CAISRGYTNTQYF.